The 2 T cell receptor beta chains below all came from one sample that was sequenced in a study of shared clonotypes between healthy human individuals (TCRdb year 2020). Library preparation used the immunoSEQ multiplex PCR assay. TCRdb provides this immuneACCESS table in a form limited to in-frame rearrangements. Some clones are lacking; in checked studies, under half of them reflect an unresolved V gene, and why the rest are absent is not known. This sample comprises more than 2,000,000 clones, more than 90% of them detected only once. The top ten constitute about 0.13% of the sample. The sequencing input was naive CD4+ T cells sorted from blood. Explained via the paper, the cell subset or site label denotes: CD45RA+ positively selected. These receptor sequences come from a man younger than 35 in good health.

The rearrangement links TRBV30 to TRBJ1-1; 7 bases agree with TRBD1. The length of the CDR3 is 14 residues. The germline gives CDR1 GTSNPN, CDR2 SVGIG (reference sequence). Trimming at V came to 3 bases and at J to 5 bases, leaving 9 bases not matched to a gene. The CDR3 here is CAWRRDRVGTEAFF. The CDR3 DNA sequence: TGTGCCTGGAGAAGAGACAGGGTTGGAACTGAAGCTTTCTTT. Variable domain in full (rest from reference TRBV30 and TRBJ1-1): SQTIHQWPATLVQPVGSPLSLECTVEGTSNPNLYWYRQAAGRGLQLLFYSVGIGQISSEVPQNLSASRPQDRQFILSSKKLLLSDSGFYLCAWRRDRVGTEAFFGQGTRLTVV.

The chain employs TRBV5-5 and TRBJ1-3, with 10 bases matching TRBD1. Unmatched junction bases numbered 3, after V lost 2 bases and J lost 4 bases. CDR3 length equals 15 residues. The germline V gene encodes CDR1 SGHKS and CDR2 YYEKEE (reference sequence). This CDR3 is CASSFGQGEGNTIYF. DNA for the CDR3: TGTGCCAGCAGCTTCGGACAGGGGGAAGGAAACACCATATATTTT. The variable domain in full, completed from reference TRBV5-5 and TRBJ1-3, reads DAGVTQSPTHLIKTRGQQVTLRCSPISGHKSVSWYQQVLGQGPQFIFQYYEKEERGRGNFPDRFSARQFPNYSSELNVNALLLGDSALYLCASSFGQGEGNTIYFGEGSWLTVV.